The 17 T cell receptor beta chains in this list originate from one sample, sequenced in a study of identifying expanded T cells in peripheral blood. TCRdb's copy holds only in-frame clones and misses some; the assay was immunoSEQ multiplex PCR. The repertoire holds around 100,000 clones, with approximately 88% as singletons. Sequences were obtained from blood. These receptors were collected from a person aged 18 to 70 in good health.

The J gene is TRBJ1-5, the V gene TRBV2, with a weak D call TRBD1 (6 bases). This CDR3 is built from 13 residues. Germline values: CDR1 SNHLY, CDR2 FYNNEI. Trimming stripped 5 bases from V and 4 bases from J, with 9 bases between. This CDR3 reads CASSLQGNQPQHF. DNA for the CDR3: TGTGCCAGCAGTTTACAGGGAAATCAGCCCCAGCATTTT.

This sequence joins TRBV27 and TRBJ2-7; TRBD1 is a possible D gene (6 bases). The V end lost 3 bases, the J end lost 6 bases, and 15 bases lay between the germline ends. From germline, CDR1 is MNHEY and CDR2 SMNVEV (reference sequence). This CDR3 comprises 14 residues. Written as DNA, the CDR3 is TGTGCCAGCAGTTTCGCCAGGGGTGGAGGCGAGCAGTACTTC. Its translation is CASSFARGGGEQYF.

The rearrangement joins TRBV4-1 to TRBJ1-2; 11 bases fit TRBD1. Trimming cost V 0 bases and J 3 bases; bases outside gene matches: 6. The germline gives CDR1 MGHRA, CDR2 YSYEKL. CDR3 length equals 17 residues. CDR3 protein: CASSQEGRTGGYYGYTF. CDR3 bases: TGCGCCAGCAGCCAAGAGGGTCGGACAGGGGGCTACTATGGCTACACCTTC.

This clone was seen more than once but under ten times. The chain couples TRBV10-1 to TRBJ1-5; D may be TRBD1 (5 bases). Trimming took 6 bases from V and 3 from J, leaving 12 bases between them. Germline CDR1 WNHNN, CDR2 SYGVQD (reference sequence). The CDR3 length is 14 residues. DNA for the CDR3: TGCGCCAGCAGCTCCGGGGCCCTCAATCAGCCCCAGCATTTT. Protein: CASSSGALNQPQHF.

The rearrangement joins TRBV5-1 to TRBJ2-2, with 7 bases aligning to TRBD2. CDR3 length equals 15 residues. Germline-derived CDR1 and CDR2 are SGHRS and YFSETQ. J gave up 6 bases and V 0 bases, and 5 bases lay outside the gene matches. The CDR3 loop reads CASSLGAGDAGELFF. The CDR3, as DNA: TGCGCCAGCAGCTTGGGGGCGGGAGACGCCGGGGAGCTGTTTTTT.

CDR3 in DNA: TGTGCCAGCAGCCCCCGAGGGGCGGGGGCGAACACCGGGGAGCTGTTTTTT. Amino acid sequence: CASSPRGAGANTGELFF. The chain uses TRBV7-8 and TRBJ2-2, with 7 positions matching TRBD2. The length of the CDR3 is 17 residues. Per the germline V gene, CDR1 is SGHVS and CDR2 is FQNEAQ. V was clipped by 5 bases and J by 0 bases; unmatched bases: 9. The variable domain in full, completed from reference TRBV7-8 and TRBJ2-2, reads GAGVSQSPRYKVAKRGQDVALRCDPISGHVSLFWYQQALGQGPEFLTYFQNEAQLDKSGLPSDRFFAERPEGSVSTLKIQRTQQEDSAVYLCASSPRGAGANTGELFFGEGSRLTVL.

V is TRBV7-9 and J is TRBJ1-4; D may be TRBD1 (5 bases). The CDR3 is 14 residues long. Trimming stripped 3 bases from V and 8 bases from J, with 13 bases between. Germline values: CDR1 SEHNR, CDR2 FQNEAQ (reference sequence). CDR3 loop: CASSFFQGGEKLFF. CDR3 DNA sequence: TGTGCCAGCAGCTTTTTCCAGGGAGGCGAAAAACTGTTTTTT.

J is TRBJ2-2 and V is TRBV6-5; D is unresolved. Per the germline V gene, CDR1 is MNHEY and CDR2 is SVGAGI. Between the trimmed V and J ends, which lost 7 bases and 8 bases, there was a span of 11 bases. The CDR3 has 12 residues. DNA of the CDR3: TGTGCCAGCAAGGAGAGGAAGGGGGAGCTGTTTTTT. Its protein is CASKERKGELFF.

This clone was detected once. CDR3 sequence (DNA): TGTGCCTTTACTCGGACTAGCTCCAGTTACAATGAGCAGTTCTTC. It translates to CAFTRTSSSYNEQFF. The chain uses TRBV30 and TRBJ2-1, with 8 bases identical to TRBD2. The CDR3 loop spans 15 amino acids. The J segment lost 4 bases and the V segment lost 7 bases, leaving 12 bases of the junction unmatched. Germline CDR1 is GTSNPN and CDR2 is SVGIG (reference sequence).

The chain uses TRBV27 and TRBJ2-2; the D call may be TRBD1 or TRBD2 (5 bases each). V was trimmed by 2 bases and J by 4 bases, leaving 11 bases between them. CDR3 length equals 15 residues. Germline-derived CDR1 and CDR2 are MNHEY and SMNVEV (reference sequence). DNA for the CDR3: TGTGCCAGCAGTTTACGAGGGACGACCACCGGGGAGCTGTTTTTT. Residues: CASSLRGTTTGELFF.

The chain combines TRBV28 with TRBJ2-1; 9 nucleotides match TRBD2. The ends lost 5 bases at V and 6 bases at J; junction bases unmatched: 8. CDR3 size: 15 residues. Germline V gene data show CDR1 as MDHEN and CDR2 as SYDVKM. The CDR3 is CASSPTGTSSNEQFF. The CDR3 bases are TGTGCCAGCAGTCCGACCGGGACTAGCAGCAATGAGCAGTTCTTC.

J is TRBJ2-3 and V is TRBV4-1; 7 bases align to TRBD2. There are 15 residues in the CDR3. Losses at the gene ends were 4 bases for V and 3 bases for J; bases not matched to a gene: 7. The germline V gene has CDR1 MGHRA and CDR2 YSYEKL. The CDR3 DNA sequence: TGCGCCAGCAGCCCTGTAGCGCGGGGGACAGATACGCAGTATTTT. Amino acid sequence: CASSPVARGTDTQYF.

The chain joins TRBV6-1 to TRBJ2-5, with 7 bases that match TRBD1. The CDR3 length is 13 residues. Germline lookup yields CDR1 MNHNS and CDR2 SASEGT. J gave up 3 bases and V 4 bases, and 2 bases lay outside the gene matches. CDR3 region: CASSGTGEETQYF. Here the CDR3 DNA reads TGTGCCAGCAGTGGCACAGGGGAAGAGACCCAGTACTTC.

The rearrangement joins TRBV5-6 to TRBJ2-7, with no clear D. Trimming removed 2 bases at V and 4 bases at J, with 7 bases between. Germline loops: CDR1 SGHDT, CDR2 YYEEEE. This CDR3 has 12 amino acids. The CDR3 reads CASSLTTYEQYF. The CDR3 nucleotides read TGTGCCAGCAGCTTAACAACTTACGAGCAGTACTTC.

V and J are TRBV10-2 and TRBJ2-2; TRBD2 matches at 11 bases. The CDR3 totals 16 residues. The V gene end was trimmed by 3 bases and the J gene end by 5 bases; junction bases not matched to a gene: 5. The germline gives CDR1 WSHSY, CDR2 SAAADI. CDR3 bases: TGCGCCAGCAGTGACTCCCTAGCGGGGGGTACCGGGGAGCTGTTTTTT. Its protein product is CASSDSLAGGTGELFF.

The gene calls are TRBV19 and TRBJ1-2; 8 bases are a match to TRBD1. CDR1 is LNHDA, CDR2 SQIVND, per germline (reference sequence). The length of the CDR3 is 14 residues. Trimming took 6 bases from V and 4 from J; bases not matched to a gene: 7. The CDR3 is CASRDRDRGYGYTF. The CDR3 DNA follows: TGTGCCAGTAGGGACAGGGATAGGGGCTATGGCTACACCTTC.

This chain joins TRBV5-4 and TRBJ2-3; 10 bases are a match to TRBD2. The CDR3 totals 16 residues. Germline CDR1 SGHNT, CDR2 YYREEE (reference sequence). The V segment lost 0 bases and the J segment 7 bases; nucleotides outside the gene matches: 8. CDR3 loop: CASSLAPAGGPHTQYF. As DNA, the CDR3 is TGTGCCAGCAGCTTGGCTCCAGCGGGAGGGCCACATACGCAGTATTTT. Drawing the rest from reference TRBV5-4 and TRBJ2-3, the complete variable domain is ETGVTQSPTHLIKTRGQQVTLRCSSQSGHNTVSWYQQALGQGPQFIFQYYREEENGRGNFPPRFSGLQFPNYSSELNVNALELDDSALYLCASSLAPAGGPHTQYFGPGTRLTVL.